Below, 13 T cell receptor beta chains from the same sample are listed, as sequenced in a study of cytomegalovirus exposure and HLA in healthy donors. It was with 60 Vbeta and 13 Jbeta primers that the PCR ran. The table came from immunoSEQ multiplex PCR; TCRdb's copy has only in-frame clones and leaves some out. The sample has about 90,000 clones, around 89% seen once. Sample: PBMCs. These receptors were taken from a man between 18 and 29 years old in good health and CMV-seronegative.

The chain carries TRBV4-1 and TRBJ2-4, with TRBD2 as a possible D gene (6 bases). In germline, CDR1 is MGHRA, CDR2 YSYEKL. CDR3 length: 21 amino acids. Trimming shortened V by 0 bases and J by 0 bases, and 24 bases separated the two germline ends. In DNA, the CDR3 is TGCGCCAGCAGCCAAGATGTACCTCTGGACGCGTGGGGGGTAGCCAAAAACATTCAGTACTTC. Encoded protein: CASSQDVPLDAWGVAKNIQYF.

V gene TRBV28 combines with J gene TRBJ2-5; 10 positions agree with TRBD1. V was pared by 0 bases and J by 2 bases, with 0 bases of the junction left unmatched. Germline CDR1 MDHEN, CDR2 SYDVKM. The CDR3 runs 15 residues. The CDR3 DNA follows: TGTGCCAGCAGTTTATGGGGACAGGGGCAAGAGACCCAGTACTTC. Residues: CASSLWGQGQETQYF.

The V call is TRBV5-4, the J call TRBJ2-6; D call uncertain. Trimming left V 3 bases short and J 0 bases short, with 7 bases between. Germline V gene sequence: CDR1 SGHNT, CDR2 YYREEE (reference sequence). The CDR3 covers 15 residues. CDR3 sequence reads: CASSSLSSGANVLTF. The CDR3 DNA follows: TGTGCCAGCAGCTCACTTAGCTCTGGGGCCAACGTCCTGACTTTC.

J is TRBJ1-1 and V is TRBV28; D possibly corresponds to TRBD1 (5 bases). The V gene's germline CDR1 is MDHEN and CDR2 SYDVKM. The germline V and J ends were trimmed by 1 base and 0 bases, with 6 bases remaining between them. This CDR3 spans 14 amino acids. CDR3 sequence: CASSLSGMNTEAFF. DNA for the CDR3: TGTGCCAGCAGTTTATCAGGGATGAACACTGAAGCTTTCTTT.

The gene calls are TRBV6-6 and TRBJ2-1; D gene ambiguous. Deletions cut 0 bases from V and 8 bases from J, with 14 bases between. Germline loops: CDR1 MNHNY, CDR2 SVGAGI (reference sequence). The CDR3 is 15 residues long. The CDR3 is CASSYSTFPHDEQFF. CDR3 in DNA: TGTGCCAGCAGTTACTCGACATTCCCCCACGATGAGCAGTTCTTC.

The table lists this clone with a count of one. The J gene is TRBJ1-1, the V gene TRBV28; no firm D call. The V and J ends lost 0 bases and 6 bases respectively, with 8 bases between them. CDR3 length: 13 amino acids. Germline V gives CDR1 MDHEN, CDR2 SYDVKM. In DNA, the CDR3 is TGTGCCAGCAGTTTATGGGGCAGTTCTGAAGCTTTCTTT. Encoded protein: CASSLWGSSEAFF.

The rearrangement uses TRBV28 and TRBJ2-4; 7 nucleotides match TRBD1. The germline CDR1 and CDR2 sequences are MDHEN and SYDVKM. CDR3 size: 17 residues. The J segment lost 2 bases and the V segment lost 5 bases, leaving 12 bases of the junction unmatched. The CDR3 coding sequence is TGTGCCAGCAGTCCTGTAGACAGGGTCAGGACCAAAAACATTCAGTACTTC. Encoded protein: CASSPVDRVRTKNIQYF.

This chain joins TRBV18 and TRBJ1-4; D not certain. This CDR3 contains 12 residues. Trimming removed 2 bases from V and 12 bases from J, with 10 bases in between. Germline V CDR1 and CDR2: KGHSH, LQKENI. The CDR3 coding sequence is TGTGCCAGCTCACCAAGGACGGAGGAACTGTTTTTT. It yields the protein CASSPRTEELFF. Combining the CDR3 with reference TRBV18 and TRBJ1-4 gives the whole variable domain NAGVMQNPRHLVRRRGQEARLRCSPMKGHSHVYWYRQLPEEGLKFMVYLQKENIIDESGMPKERFSAEFPKEGPSILRIQQVVRGDSAAYFCASSPRTEELFFGSGTQLSVL.

This chain links TRBV25-1 with TRBJ1-2, with D perhaps TRBD1 (6 bases). Per germline, CDR1 MGHDK and CDR2 SYGVNS. Trimming shortened V by 7 bases and J by 7 bases, and 10 bases separated the two germline ends. This CDR3 has 11 residues. CDR3 DNA sequence: TGTGCCAGCACAGGGGTCTCTGGCTACACCTTC. This translates into CASTGVSGYTF.

This chain connects TRBV6-1 to TRBJ2-5; TRBD2 aligns across 7 bases. With V trimmed by 4 bases and J by 4 bases, 6 bases remained unmatched. The CDR3 runs to 14 residues. Germline values: CDR1 MNHNS, CDR2 SASEGT. The CDR3 sequence: CASSAPAGAETQYF. The CDR3, as DNA: TGTGCCAGCAGTGCGCCTGCGGGAGCAGAGACCCAGTACTTC.

The chain uses TRBV11-2 and TRBJ2-1, with TRBD2 identical over 7 bases. The length of the CDR3 is 14 residues. Germline V gene sequence: CDR1 SGHAT, CDR2 FQNNGV. V shed 1 base, J shed 7 bases, and the junction held 4 bases outside the gene matches. As DNA, the CDR3 is TGTGCCAGCAGCTTAGCCCGGACTAGAAATGAGCAGTTCTTC. The encoded protein is CASSLARTRNEQFF.

The J gene is TRBJ2-5, the V gene TRBV5-1; maybe TRBD2 (5 bases). Germline CDR1 reads SGHRS; CDR2 reads YFSETQ. V dropped 3 bases and J dropped 5 bases, with 11 bases sitting between them. The CDR3 covers 13 residues. The CDR3 here is CASSSPSGETQYF. CDR3 coding DNA: TGCGCCAGCAGCTCGCCGTCGGGGGAGACCCAGTACTTC.

The CDR3 spells CATSTDRGSFSGNTIYF. The CDR3 DNA follows: TGTGCCACCAGTACCGACAGGGGATCATTCTCTGGAAACACCATATATTTT. V is TRBV15 and J is TRBJ1-3, with TRBD1 matching 8 bases. CDR3 length: 17 amino acids. Germline loops: CDR1 LNHNV, CDR2 YYDKDF (reference sequence). With V trimmed by 6 bases and J by 0 bases, 10 bases remained unmatched.